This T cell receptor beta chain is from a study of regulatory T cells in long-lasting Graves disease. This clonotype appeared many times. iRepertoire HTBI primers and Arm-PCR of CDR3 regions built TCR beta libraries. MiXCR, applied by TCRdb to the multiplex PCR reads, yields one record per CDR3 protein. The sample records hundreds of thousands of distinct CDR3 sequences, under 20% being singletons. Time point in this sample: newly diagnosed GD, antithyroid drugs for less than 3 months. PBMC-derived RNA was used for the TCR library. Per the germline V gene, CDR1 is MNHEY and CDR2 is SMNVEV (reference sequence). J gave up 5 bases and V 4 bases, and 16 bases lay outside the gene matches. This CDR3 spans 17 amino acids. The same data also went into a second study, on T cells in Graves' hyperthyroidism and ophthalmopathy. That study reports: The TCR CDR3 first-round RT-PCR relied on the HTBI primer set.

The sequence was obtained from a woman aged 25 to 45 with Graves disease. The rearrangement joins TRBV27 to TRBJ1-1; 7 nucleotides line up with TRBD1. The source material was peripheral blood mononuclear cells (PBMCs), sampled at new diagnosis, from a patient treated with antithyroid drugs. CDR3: CASSYHGGTGVETEAFF. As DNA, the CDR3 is TGTGCCAGCAGTTACCATGGGGGCACAGGGGTTGAAACTGAAGCTTTCTTT.